Below are 19 T cell receptor beta chains sequenced from a single sample in a study of beta chain features in type 1 diabetes (dated by TCRdb to between 2017 and 2018). Library construction relied on the immunoSEQ multiplex PCR assay. The High Capacity cDNA Reverse Transcription Kit was used to reverse transcribe all of the isolated RNA, meaning that expressed TCRB transcripts were what got sequenced. In its TCRdb copy, this immuneACCESS table keeps in-frame sequences only and misses some clones. Where compared with another copy, unresolved V genes explain less than half of these, and the others have no known cause. The sample table lists a few hundred thousand clones, roughly 12% of them with a count of one. About 0.01% of the sample rests with the top ten. No antigen has been assigned to these receptors. Beyond this particular receptor, the publication reports: Type 1 diabetes patients showed a moderate but significant shortening of TCRB CDR3 length in all four CD4+ subsets.

Sequencing was carried out using naive CD4+ T cells from blood. The cell subset or site label on this specimen signifies: true naive CD4+ T cells. These TCRs come from a woman aged 18-35 years with type 1 diabetes.

This clone was recorded once. V usage is TRBV7-2 and J usage is TRBJ2-5, with 7 bases that match TRBD2. V dropped 5 bases and J dropped 3; count of bases not matched to a gene: 3. From germline, CDR1 is SGHTA and CDR2 FQGNSA. There are 13 residues in the CDR3. The chain's CDR3 is CASSILAEETQYF. For the CDR3, the DNA is TGTGCCAGCAGCATTCTAGCGGAAGAGACCCAGTACTTC.

V usage is TRBV9 and J usage is TRBJ1-2, with 7 nucleotides matching TRBD1. This CDR3 contains 15 residues. J gave up 3 bases and V 4 bases, and 9 bases lay outside the gene matches. Germline CDR1 is SGDLS and CDR2 is YYNGEE. Here the CDR3 DNA reads TGTGCCAGCAGCCCGACGACAGGGATGGACTATGGCTACACCTTC. Translation gives CASSPTTGMDYGYTF.

The V call is TRBV9, the J call TRBJ2-4, with unresolved D. The CDR3 has 16 residues. CDR1 SGDLS and CDR2 YYNGEE come from the germline V gene. Trimming pared 0 bases from V and 0 bases from J, leaving 10 bases between. The CDR3 nucleotides are TGTGCCAGCAGCGTAGGGCCCCGCATAGCCAAAAACATTCAGTACTTC. It specifies CASSVGPRIAKNIQYF.

The CDR3 loop is CASSLWTPRGEPQHF. In DNA, the CDR3 is TGTGCCAGCAGTTTATGGACACCACGGGGGGAGCCCCAGCATTTT. This chain joins TRBV28 and TRBJ1-5; the D gene is possibly TRBD1 (5 bases). The CDR3 is 15 residues long. Germline V gene sequence: CDR1 MDHEN, CDR2 SYDVKM. Trimming took 0 bases from V and 8 from J, leaving 14 bases between them.

This clone was seen more than once but under ten times. The chain links TRBV18 to TRBJ2-1; 12 bases line up with TRBD2. J lost 8 bases, V lost 3 bases, and 5 bases had no gene match. The CDR3 length is 15 residues. Germline V gives CDR1 KGHSH, CDR2 LQKENI. The CDR3 loop is CASSPGTSGRDEQFF. The CDR3 nucleotides read TGTGCCAGCTCACCCGGGACTAGCGGGCGGGATGAGCAGTTCTTC.

V gene TRBV4-1 combines with J gene TRBJ2-5; perhaps TRBD2 as D (6 bases). Germline CDR1 reads MGHRA; CDR2 reads YSYEKL. This CDR3 has 15 residues. V was cut by 2 bases and J by 2 bases, with 12 bases left in between. CDR3 sequence: CASSQLGTLQETQYF. CDR3 in DNA: TGCGCCAGCAGCCAATTGGGGACTTTGCAAGAGACCCAGTACTTC.

This clone has only a few counts. The CDR3 nucleotides read TGTGCCAGCAGGGCACCCATAGACAGGCCCTCTGGGGCCAACGTCCTGACTTTC. This gives the protein CASRAPIDRPSGANVLTF. The J gene is TRBJ2-6, the V gene TRBV7-2; possibly TRBD1 for D (6 bases). V was clipped by 6 bases and J by 0 bases, with 18 bases between them. The CDR3 has 18 amino acids. Germline V gene data show CDR1 as SGHTA and CDR2 as FQGNSA.

J is TRBJ2-6 and V is TRBV18, with 7 bases matching TRBD2. Germline V gene lookup returns CDR1 KGHSH and CDR2 LQKENI. The CDR3 is 11 amino acids. J gave up 17 bases and V 5 bases, and 6 bases lay outside the gene matches. CDR3 DNA sequence: TGTGCCAGCTCATCCACCGGGGGGTTGACTTTC. This sequence encodes CASSSTGGLTF.

The sample holds a few counts of this clone. V usage is TRBV19 and J usage is TRBJ2-7; perhaps TRBD1 as D (5 bases). V was shortened by 3 bases and J by 3 bases, with 12 bases between the two germline ends. Per the germline V gene, CDR1 is LNHDA and CDR2 is SQIVND (reference sequence). The CDR3 contains 14 residues. CDR3: CASSISGFGYEQYF. For the CDR3, the DNA is TGTGCCAGTAGTATCTCAGGGTTCGGCTACGAGCAGTACTTC.

The V call is TRBV23-1, the J call TRBJ2-1, with 10 bases fitting TRBD2. TRBV23-1 is given ORF status, its function remaining uncertain. The CDR3 spans 14 residues. Trimming took 10 bases from V and 6 from J; bases not matched to a gene: 9. The CDR3 bases are TGCGCCATGCTTTCCAGCGGGGGGGTCAATGAGCAGTTCTTC. Protein: CAMLSSGGVNEQFF.

This clone was observed a few times. This CDR3 is also generated by other DNA sequences in the sample. The chain is built from TRBV7-9 and TRBJ2-7; no clear D gene. V was cut by 3 bases and J by 0 bases, with 3 bases left in between. CDR1 and CDR2 from the germline V gene are SEHNR and FQNEAQ (reference sequence). The CDR3 is 12 amino acids. The CDR3 loop is CASSLSSYEQYF. CDR3 nucleotide sequence: TGTGCCAGCAGCTTGAGCTCCTACGAGCAGTACTTC.

The J gene is TRBJ2-1, the V gene TRBV5-1; maybe TRBD1 (6 bases). The V gene's germline CDR1 is SGHRS and CDR2 YFSETQ. With 5 bases removed from V and 0 bases from J, the gap between germline ends came to 15 bases. The CDR3 runs to 16 residues. CDR3 sequence: CASSPFPGDSYNEQFF. Written as DNA, the CDR3 is TGCGCCAGCAGTCCCTTTCCAGGGGACTCCTACAATGAGCAGTTCTTC. The complete variable domain, with remaining parts taken from reference TRBV5-1 and TRBJ2-1, reads KAGVTQTPRYLIKTRGQQVTLSCSPISGHRSVSWYQQTPGQGLQFLFEYFSETQRNKGNFPGRFSGRQFSNSRSEMNVSTLELGDSALYLCASSPFPGDSYNEQFFGPGTRLTVL.

This clone was counted between two and nine times. The V and J genes are TRBV10-3 and TRBJ2-3; D might be TRBD1 (6 bases). With 8 bases removed from V and 1 base from J, the gap between germline ends came to 16 bases. The CDR3 contains 15 residues. Germline loops: CDR1 ENHRY, CDR2 SYGVKD. This chain's CDR3 is CAIPEWDKRTDTQYF. For the CDR3, the DNA is TGTGCCATCCCCGAATGGGACAAGCGCACAGATACGCAGTATTTT.

The chain recombines TRBV11-2 with TRBJ2-1; D not certain. CDR3 size: 12 residues. Germline V lookup: CDR1 SGHAT, CDR2 FQNNGV. Trimming pared 2 bases from V and 10 bases from J, leaving 9 bases between. CDR3 amino acids: CASSLSRYEQFF. The CDR3 bases are TGTGCCAGCAGCTTATCTCGCTACGAGCAGTTCTTC. The full variable domain, in which reference TRBV11-2 and TRBJ2-1 provide the parts outside the CDR3, is EAGVAQSPRYKIIEKRQSVAFWCNPISGHATLYWYQQILGQGPKLLIQFQNNGVVDDSQLPKDRFSAERLKGVDSTLKIQPAKLEDSAVYLCASSLSRYEQFFGPGTRLTVL.

This clone occurred once. The J gene is TRBJ2-7, the V gene TRBV5-1, with D possibly TRBD2 on 6 matching bases. The CDR3 is made up of 14 amino acids. V gave up 0 bases and J gave up 5 bases, with 12 bases separating them. Germline V gene sequence: CDR1 SGHRS, CDR2 YFSETQ. As DNA, the CDR3 is TGCGCCAGCAGCTTGGCGGGAGAGCCCCACGAGCAGTACTTC. Protein: CASSLAGEPHEQYF.

The table lists this clone with a few counts. The J gene is TRBJ2-7, the V gene TRBV18; 9 positions agree with TRBD1. The CDR3 has 15 residues. CDR1 and CDR2 (germline): KGHSH, LQKENI. Germline trimming cut 6 bases from V and 3 bases from J; bases unmatched to any gene: 9. This CDR3 reads CASSLGRDRVYEQYF. In DNA, the CDR3 is TGTGCCAGCTCGCTTGGCCGGGACAGGGTCTACGAGCAGTACTTC.

This clone was recorded a few times. This sequence joins TRBV27 and TRBJ2-3; weak D call: TRBD2 (5 bases). Trimming left V 2 bases short and J 1 base short, with 22 bases between. The CDR3 sequence is 19 residues long. Per germline, CDR1 MNHEY and CDR2 SMNVEV (reference sequence). CDR3 loop: CASSLRLGGRQLRTDTQYF. CDR3 nucleotide sequence: TGTGCCAGCAGTTTAAGGCTCGGCGGGCGGCAATTGCGCACAGATACGCAGTATTTT.

This clone occurred a few times. Other DNA variants within this sample encode the same CDR3. This sequence joins TRBV28 and TRBJ2-7, with no clear D. Germline assignment: CDR1 MDHEN and CDR2 SYDVKM. The CDR3 contains 12 residues. V was trimmed by 2 bases and J by 3 bases, leaving 5 bases between them. CDR3 protein: CASSLSLYEQYF. The CDR3, as DNA: TGTGCCAGCAGTTTAAGCCTCTACGAGCAGTACTTC.

This clone was seen a handful of times. The chain uses TRBV4-3 and TRBJ1-4; TRBD1 matches at 7 bases. V shed 4 bases, J shed 5 bases, and the junction held 1 base outside the gene matches. Per the germline V gene, CDR1 is LGHNA and CDR2 is YSLEER. The CDR3 totals 13 residues. In DNA form, the CDR3 reads TGCGCCAGCAGCCCGACAGGGAATGAAAAACTGTTTTTT. It is translated as CASSPTGNEKLFF.